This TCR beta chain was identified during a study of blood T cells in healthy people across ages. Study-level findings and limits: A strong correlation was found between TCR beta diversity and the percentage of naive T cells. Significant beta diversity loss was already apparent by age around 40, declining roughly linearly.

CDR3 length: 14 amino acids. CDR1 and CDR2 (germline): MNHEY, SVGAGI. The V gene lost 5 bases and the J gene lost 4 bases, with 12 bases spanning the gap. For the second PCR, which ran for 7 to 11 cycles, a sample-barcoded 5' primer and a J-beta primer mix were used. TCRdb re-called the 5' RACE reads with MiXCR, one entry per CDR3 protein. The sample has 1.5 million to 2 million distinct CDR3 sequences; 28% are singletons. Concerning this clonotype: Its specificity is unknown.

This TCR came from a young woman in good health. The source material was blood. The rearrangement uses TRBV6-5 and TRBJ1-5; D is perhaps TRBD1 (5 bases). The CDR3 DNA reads TGTGCCAGCAGTGCCAGGGCTCGGAATCAGCCCCAGCATTTT. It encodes CASSARARNQPQHF.